The T cell receptor beta chain under discussion was sequenced for a study of blood T cell repertoires in COVID-19. This table comes from immunoSEQ multiplex PCR, and its TCRdb copy is limited to in-frame clones, with some not included. Altogether around 300,000 clones are present, about 88% being singletons, with the ten largest covering around 13%. The ends were cut back, 3 bases at V and 5 bases at J, with 12 bases in the middle. The CDR3 runs 14 residues. From germline, CDR1 is SGHRS and CDR2 YFSETQ. A single count supports this clone. The rearrangement joins TRBV5-1 to TRBJ1-5; tentatively, D is TRBD1 (6 bases). The source is an older woman with COVID-19, enrolled during active disease. The specimen was peripheral blood. The CDR3 spells CASSSQGGDQPQHF. DNA of the CDR3: TGCGCCAGCAGCTCACAGGGTGGGGATCAGCCCCAGCATTTT.